The 6 T cell receptor beta chains reported below all come from one sample, sequenced in a study of tumor and adjacent non-tumor tissue in lung cancer (dated by TCRdb to between 2017 and 2018). RNA was isolated from bulk unsorted tissue, and RNA quality was assessed with a NanoDrop ND-1000 and an Agilent 2100. For the normal lung samples, distant non-tumor tissue was collected more than 3 cm away from the tumor edge. The library was produced with multiplex PCR. Sequenced on an Illumina HiSeq 2500. TCRbeta libraries were constructed through three rounds of nested PCR with primers (Table S4) according to protocols adapted from ARM-PCR. TCRdb ran its own pipeline on the public reads, namely fastp trimming at Q25 and MiXCR clone calling, and kept in-frame beta chains. One record per CDR3 amino acid sequence lists the most common genes and DNA. A total of some 100,000 distinct CDR3 sequences appear in this sample, approximately 60% of them only once. The ten largest clones take up roughly a fifth of the sample.

The sample comprised distant non-tumor lung tissue. Every receptor here comes from a man under 40 with non-small cell lung cancer.

About this clonotype itself: A much larger clone differs by one base, so this may be a read error. This chain joins TRBV12-3 or TRBV12-4 and TRBJ1-1; perhaps TRBD1 as D (6 bases). The CDR3 has 14 amino acids. CDR3 residues: CASSLTGPNTETFF. CDR3 nucleotides: TGTGCCAGCAGCCTAACAGGGCCCAACACTGAAACTTTCTTT.

The chain employs TRBV7-3 and TRBJ2-1; D remains unclear. The V gene's germline CDR1 is SGHTA and CDR2 FQGTGA. The CDR3 runs 14 residues. V lost 5 bases and J 6 bases, leaving 14 bases between the germline ends. The CDR3 nucleotides read TGTGCCAGCAGCCCGGTATTCAGCGTCAATGAGCAGTTCTTC. Residues: CASSPVFSVNEQFF.

The table lists this clonotype with many counts. The chain couples TRBV20-1 to TRBJ1-1; D is ambiguous. CDR3 size: 15 residues. Germline V CDR1 and CDR2: DFQATT, SNEGSKA (reference sequence). V gave up 1 base and J gave up 5 bases, with 17 bases separating them. The CDR3 sequence: CSARGGSRRSTEAFF. The DNA of the CDR3 is TGCAGTGCTAGAGGGGGATCCCGACGATCAACTGAAGCTTTCTTT.

A word on this clonotype: At one of its ends the junction is not consistent with the germline gene, which may arise from a read error. The V and J genes are TRBV4-3 and TRBJ2-1; weak D call: TRBD2 (7 bases). The CDR3 is 16 residues long. The V gene's germline CDR1 is LGHNA and CDR2 YSLEER. The CDR3 DNA is TGCGTCAGCAGCCAAGCAGGGGCTAGTGGGGGGGATGAGCAGTTCTTC. The encoded protein is CVSSQAGASGGDEQFF.

About this clonotype itself: A junction end diverges from the germline sequence, so it may reflect a read error. This rearrangement joins TRBV12-3 or TRBV12-4 to TRBJ2-1, with D perhaps matching TRBD2 (5 bases). This CDR3 region has 13 residues. DNA for the CDR3: TGTGCTAGCAGTACTTCCGGGAATCCGAAGCAGTTCTTC. It encodes CASSTSGNPKQFF.

V and J are TRBV18 and TRBJ2-3; TRBD1 agrees at 11 bases. Losses at the gene ends were 4 bases for V and 5 bases for J; bases not matched to a gene: 5. CDR1 and CDR2 (germline): KGHSH, LQKENI. The CDR3 runs 15 residues. The DNA of the CDR3 is TGTGCCAGCTCACGCCGGACAGGGGGCGAAGATACGCAGTATTTT. This sequence encodes CASSRRTGGEDTQYF.